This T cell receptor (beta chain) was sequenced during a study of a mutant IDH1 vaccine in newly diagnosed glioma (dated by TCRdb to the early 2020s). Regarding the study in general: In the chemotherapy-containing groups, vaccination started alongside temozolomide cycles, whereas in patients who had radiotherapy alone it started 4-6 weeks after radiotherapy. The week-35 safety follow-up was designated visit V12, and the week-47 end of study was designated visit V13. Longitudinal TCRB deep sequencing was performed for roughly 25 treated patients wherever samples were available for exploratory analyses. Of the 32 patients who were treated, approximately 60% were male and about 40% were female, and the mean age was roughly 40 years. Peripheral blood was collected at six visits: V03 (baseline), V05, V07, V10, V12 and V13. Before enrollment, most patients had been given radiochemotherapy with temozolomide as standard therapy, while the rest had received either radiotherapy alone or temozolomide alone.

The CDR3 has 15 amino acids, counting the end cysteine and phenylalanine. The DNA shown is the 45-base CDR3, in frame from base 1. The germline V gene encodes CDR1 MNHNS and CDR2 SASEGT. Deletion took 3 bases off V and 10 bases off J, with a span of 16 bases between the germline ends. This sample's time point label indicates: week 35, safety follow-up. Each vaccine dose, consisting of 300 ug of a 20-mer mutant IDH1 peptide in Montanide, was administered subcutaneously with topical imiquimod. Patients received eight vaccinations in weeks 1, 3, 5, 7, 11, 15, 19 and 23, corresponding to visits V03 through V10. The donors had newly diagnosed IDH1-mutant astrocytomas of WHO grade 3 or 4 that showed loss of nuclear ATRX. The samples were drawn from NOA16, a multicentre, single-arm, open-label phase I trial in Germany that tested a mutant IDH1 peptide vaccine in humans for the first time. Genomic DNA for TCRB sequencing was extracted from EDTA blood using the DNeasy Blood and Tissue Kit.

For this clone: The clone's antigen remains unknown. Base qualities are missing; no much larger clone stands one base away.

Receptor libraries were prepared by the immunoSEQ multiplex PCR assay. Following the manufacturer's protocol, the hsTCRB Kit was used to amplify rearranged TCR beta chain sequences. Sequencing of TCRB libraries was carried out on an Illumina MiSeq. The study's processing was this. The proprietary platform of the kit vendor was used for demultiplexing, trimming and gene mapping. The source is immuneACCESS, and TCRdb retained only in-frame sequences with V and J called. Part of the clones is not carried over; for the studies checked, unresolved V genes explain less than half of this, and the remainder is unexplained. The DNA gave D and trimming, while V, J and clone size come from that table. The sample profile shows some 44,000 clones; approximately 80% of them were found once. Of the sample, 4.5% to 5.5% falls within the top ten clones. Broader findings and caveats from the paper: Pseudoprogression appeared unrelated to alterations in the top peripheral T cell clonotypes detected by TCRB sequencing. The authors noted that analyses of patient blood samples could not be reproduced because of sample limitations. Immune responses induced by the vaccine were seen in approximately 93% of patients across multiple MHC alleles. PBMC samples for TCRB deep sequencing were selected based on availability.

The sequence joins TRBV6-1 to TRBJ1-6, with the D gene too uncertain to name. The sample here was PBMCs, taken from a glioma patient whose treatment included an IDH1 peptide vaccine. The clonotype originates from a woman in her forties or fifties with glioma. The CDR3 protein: CASSEVASSGSPLHF. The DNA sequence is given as TGTGCCAGCAGTGAGGTCGCTTCATCCGGATCACCCCTCCACTTT.